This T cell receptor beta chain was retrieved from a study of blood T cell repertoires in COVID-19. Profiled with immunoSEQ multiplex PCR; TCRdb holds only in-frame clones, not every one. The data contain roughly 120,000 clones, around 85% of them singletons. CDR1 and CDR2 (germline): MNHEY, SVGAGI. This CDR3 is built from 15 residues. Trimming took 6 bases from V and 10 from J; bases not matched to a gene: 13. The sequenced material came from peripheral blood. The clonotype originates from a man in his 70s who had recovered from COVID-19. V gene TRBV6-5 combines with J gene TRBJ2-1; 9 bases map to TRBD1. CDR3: CASSADRGSRTEQFF. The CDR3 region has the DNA TGTGCCAGCAGCGCCGACAGGGGGTCTCGGACCGAGCAGTTCTTC.